The source of this T cell receptor (beta chain) is a study of T cells after posttransplantation cyclophosphamide. Study-wide results and limits: TRB overlap between skin or GI tissue T cells and blood was limited. Later post-transplant blood repertoires were often dominated by donor CD8+ memory clones. Recipient CMV seropositivity and CMV reactivation strongly tracked TRB clonality.

TCRdb's copy holds only in-frame clones and misses some; the assay was immunoSEQ multiplex PCR. The repertoire holds about 16,000 clones, with approximately 94% as singletons. Cells defined as naive were viable CD3+CD4+ or CD3+CD8+ and CCR7+CD45RA+CD45RO-CD95-CD27+CD28+. Turning to this clone: The antigen is undetermined.

Germline CDR1 reads SGHTA; CDR2 reads FQGTGA. The V end was cut by 4 bases, the J end by 7 bases, with 17 bases between. The CDR3 extends over 15 amino acids. This clonotype originated in a woman aged 45-65 years in good health and a related stem cell transplant donor. The rearrangement links TRBV7-3 to TRBJ2-1, with a tentative D call TRBD1 (5 bases). The sample consisted of naive CD4+ T cells sorted from blood. The CDR3 bases are TGTGCCAGCAGCTGGACAAGGGGCGACTGGAATGAGCAGTTCTTC. Translating gives CASSWTRGDWNEQFF.